The T cell receptor (beta chain) described here comes from a study of blood T cell repertoires in COVID-19. On the study more broadly: Material from acute and convalescent COVID-19 was sourced from the United States, Italy and Spain. In each case, the material was cDNA or gDNA derived from T cells, B-cell-depleted T cells, or PBMCs.

CDR1 is LNHDA, CDR2 SQIVND, per germline (reference sequence). V trimming: 3 bases; J trimming: 4 bases; junction bases outside the gene matches: 4. The CDR3 consists of 14 residues. Per the authors' pipeline: For nucleated cells, counts were estimated from reference gene primer amplification. Sequenced by immunoSEQ multiplex PCR; TCRdb stores in-frame clones only, minus some. The DNA was the basis for D and trimming; V, J and clone size are from that table. The data show under 200,000 clones, about 88% seen once. The chain employs TRBV19 and TRBJ2-5; 8 positions agree with TRBD1. Sequenced sample: peripheral blood. The TCR sequence derives from a man aged 30 to 39 with active or convalescent COVID-19. CDR3: CASSMTRGRETQYF. The DNA for the CDR3 is TGTGCCAGTAGTATGACCAGGGGGCGAGAGACCCAGTACTTC.